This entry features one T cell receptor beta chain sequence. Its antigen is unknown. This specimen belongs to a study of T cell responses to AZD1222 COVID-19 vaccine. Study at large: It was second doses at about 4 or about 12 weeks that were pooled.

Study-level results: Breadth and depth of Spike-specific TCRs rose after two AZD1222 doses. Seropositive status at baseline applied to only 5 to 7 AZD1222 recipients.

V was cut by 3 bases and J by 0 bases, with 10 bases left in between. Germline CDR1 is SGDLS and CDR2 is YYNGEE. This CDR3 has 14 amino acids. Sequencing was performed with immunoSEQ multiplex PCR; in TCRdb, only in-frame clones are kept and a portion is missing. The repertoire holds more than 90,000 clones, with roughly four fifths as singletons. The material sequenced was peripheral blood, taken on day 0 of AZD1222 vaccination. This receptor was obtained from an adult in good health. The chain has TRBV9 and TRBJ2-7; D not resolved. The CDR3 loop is CASSARASSYEQYF. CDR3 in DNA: TGTGCCAGCAGCGCCCGGGCCTCCTCCTACGAGCAGTACTTC.